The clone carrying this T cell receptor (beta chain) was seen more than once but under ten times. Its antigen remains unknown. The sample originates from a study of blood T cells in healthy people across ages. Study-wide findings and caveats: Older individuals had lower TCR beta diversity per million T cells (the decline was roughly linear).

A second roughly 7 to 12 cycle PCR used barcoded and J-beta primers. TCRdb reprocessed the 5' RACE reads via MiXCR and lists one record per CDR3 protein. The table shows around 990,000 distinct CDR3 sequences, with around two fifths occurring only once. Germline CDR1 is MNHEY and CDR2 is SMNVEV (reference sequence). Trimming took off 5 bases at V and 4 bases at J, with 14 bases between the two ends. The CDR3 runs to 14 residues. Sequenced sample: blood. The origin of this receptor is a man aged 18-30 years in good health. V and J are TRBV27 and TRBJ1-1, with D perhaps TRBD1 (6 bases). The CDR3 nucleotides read TGTGCCAGCAGTACCCCGGGGGCGGGCACTGAAGCTTTCTTT. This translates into CASSTPGAGTEAFF.